The 10 T cell receptor beta chains below come from one sample, sequenced in a study of cytomegalovirus exposure and HLA in healthy donors listed by TCRdb under 2017. Libraries were constructed by the immunoSEQ multiplex PCR assay. A mixture of 60 forward primers for TCR Vbeta segments and 13 reverse primers for TCR Jbeta segments was used in the multiplex PCR. TCRdb took over this immuneACCESS table, retaining in-frame rearrangements with V and J assigned. Such tables are incomplete; in checked studies, under half of the missing clones stem from an unresolved V gene, and the remainder is unexplained. The sample profile shows about 200,000 clones; roughly 73% of them were found once. The ten most abundant clones make up around 1.9% of the sample. Sequencing was carried out using PBMCs. These TCRs come from a woman between 25 and 40 years old in good health and CMV-seronegative.

The chain is built from TRBV29-1 and TRBJ2-5; maybe TRBD2 (6 bases). Germline lookup yields CDR1 SQVTM and CDR2 ANQGSEA. Between the trimmed V and J ends, which lost 6 bases and 3 bases, there was a span of 23 bases. CDR3 size: 16 residues. The CDR3 coding sequence is TGCAGCGTGTTGGGACGTCGGGGGAAGGTAGAAGAGACCCAGTACTTC. Translation gives CSVLGRRGKVEETQYF.

This clone was found a few times. The chain joins TRBV4-1 to TRBJ2-7, with 10 bases aligning to TRBD2. From germline, CDR1 is MGHRA and CDR2 YSYEKL. This CDR3 has 16 residues. Trimming at V came to 3 bases and at J to 3 bases, leaving 8 bases not matched to a gene. CDR3 residues: CASSQGSGLAIYEQYF. The CDR3 nucleotides read TGCGCCAGCAGCCAGGGGTCGGGACTAGCGATCTACGAGCAGTACTTC.

V gene TRBV11-1 combines with J gene TRBJ1-2; D perhaps matches TRBD1 (5 bases). V dropped 5 bases and J dropped 4 bases, with 8 bases sitting between them. CDR1 is SGHAT, CDR2 FQDESV, per germline (reference sequence). The length of the CDR3 is 12 residues. CDR3 amino acids: CASSHDSYGYTF. The CDR3, as DNA: TGTGCCAGCAGCCATGACAGCTATGGCTACACCTTC.

CDR3 in DNA: TGTGCCAGTAGGAACAGAGACCAGAATTTTAATTCACCCCTCCACTTT. Translating gives CASRNRDQNFNSPLHF. This chain connects TRBV19 to TRBJ1-6; D call uncertain. With 6 bases removed from V and 6 bases from J, the gap between germline ends came to 18 bases. The germline CDR1 and CDR2 sequences are LNHDA and SQIVND (reference sequence). This CDR3 spans 16 amino acids.

This clone occurred once. The rearrangement links TRBV25-1 to TRBJ2-7, with 10 bases aligning to TRBD1. V trimming: 4 bases; J trimming: 3 bases; junction bases outside the gene matches: 9. Germline CDR1 and CDR2: MGHDK and SYGVNS. The CDR3 totals 16 residues. CDR3 in amino acids: CASSGDRGVGRYEQYF. CDR3 sequence (DNA): TGTGCCAGCAGTGGGGACAGGGGCGTCGGGCGCTACGAGCAGTACTTC.

This clone occurred once. Written as DNA, the CDR3 is TGTGCCAGCAGCTTAAGTGGGGGCGACTATGGCTACACCTTC. Protein: CASSLSGGDYGYTF. The gene calls are TRBV7-3 and TRBJ1-2; the D gene is possibly TRBD1 (6 bases). The V gene lost 1 base and the J gene lost 3 bases, with 9 bases spanning the gap. The CDR3 is 14 amino acids. Germline V gene sequence: CDR1 SGHTA, CDR2 FQGTGA.

The genes are TRBV5-1 and TRBJ1-2; 7 bases line up with TRBD1. J lost 3 bases, V lost 4 bases, and 6 bases had no gene match. Germline-derived CDR1 and CDR2 are SGHRS and YFSETQ. The CDR3 covers 14 residues. CDR3 residues: CASSVTGMDYGYTF. The DNA for the CDR3 is TGCGCCAGCAGCGTGACAGGGATGGACTATGGCTACACCTTC. The variable domain in full, completed from reference TRBV5-1 and TRBJ1-2, reads KAGVTQTPRYLIKTRGQQVTLSCSPISGHRSVSWYQQTPGQGLQFLFEYFSETQRNKGNFPGRFSGRQFSNSRSEMNVSTLELGDSALYLCASSVTGMDYGYTFGSGTRLTVV.

CDR3 DNA sequence: TGTGCCAGCAGCGCGGGGACAGTCCTTGGCTACACCTTC. Translated: CASSAGTVLGYTF. This rearrangement joins TRBV9 to TRBJ1-2; TRBD1 matches 7 bases. The CDR3 sequence is 13 residues long. V was clipped by 3 bases and J by 7 bases; unmatched bases: 6. Germline-derived CDR1 and CDR2 are SGDLS and YYNGEE. The whole variable domain, filled in from reference TRBV9 and TRBJ1-2, reads DSGVTQTPKHLITATGQRVTLRCSPRSGDLSVYWYQQSLDQGLQFLIQYYNGEERAKGNILERFSAQQFPDLHSELNLSSLELGDSALYFCASSAGTVLGYTFGSGTRLTVV.

This clone was observed once. This chain uses TRBV7-6 with TRBJ2-7, with 8 bases that match TRBD1. V lost 2 bases to trimming and J lost 3 bases; unmatched junction nucleotides: 3. Germline-derived CDR1 and CDR2 are SGHVS and FNYEAQ. The CDR3 length is 14 residues. The CDR3 protein is CASSLRQGYYEQYF. The CDR3 coding sequence is TGTGCCAGCAGCTTAAGACAGGGGTACTACGAGCAGTACTTC.

The J gene is TRBJ2-2, the V gene TRBV5-6; the D gene is possibly TRBD2 (6 bases). This CDR3 is built from 17 residues. V was shortened by 0 bases and J by 7 bases, with 19 bases between the two germline ends. Per the germline V gene, CDR1 is SGHDT and CDR2 is YYEEEE. Here the CDR3 DNA reads TGTGCCAGCAGCTTGGCCCCGGGGTTAGCGGCGATCGGGGAGCTGTTTTTT. Its translation: CASSLAPGLAAIGELFF.